What follows describes a single T cell receptor beta chain. The antigen remains undetermined. The sample belongs to a study of graft-versus-host responses after intestinal transplantation. In the study overall: The transplants performed in recipients were multivisceral, liver-intestinal, or isolated intestinal.

Researchers processed graft tissue to release intraepithelial and lamina propria lymphocytes. The V end lost 6 bases, the J end lost 6 bases, and 12 bases lay between the germline ends. From germline, CDR1 is SQVTM and CDR2 ANQGSEA. This CDR3 has 11 amino acids. Study observations and caveats: Allograft graft-versus-host to host-versus-graft clonal ratios ran high in patients with graft-donor T cell macrochimerism. Investigators detected GvH clones in recipient marrow, with some emerging earlier in ileum or blood.

Produced via immunoSEQ multiplex PCR; TCRdb's table is partial and in-frame only. The data contain approximately 3,800 clones, around 77% of them seen just once; the ten biggest clones take up around 11%. Sample: ileum tissue, taken about 980 days after intestinal transplantation. The sequence came from a human patient who received an intestinal transplant, so some T cells may come from the graft donor. The genes are TRBV29-1 and TRBJ2-7; D is perhaps TRBD2 (7 bases). This CDR3 is CSVEGGSEQYF. CDR3 nucleotides: TGCAGCGTCGAGGGGGGGAGCGAGCAGTACTTC.